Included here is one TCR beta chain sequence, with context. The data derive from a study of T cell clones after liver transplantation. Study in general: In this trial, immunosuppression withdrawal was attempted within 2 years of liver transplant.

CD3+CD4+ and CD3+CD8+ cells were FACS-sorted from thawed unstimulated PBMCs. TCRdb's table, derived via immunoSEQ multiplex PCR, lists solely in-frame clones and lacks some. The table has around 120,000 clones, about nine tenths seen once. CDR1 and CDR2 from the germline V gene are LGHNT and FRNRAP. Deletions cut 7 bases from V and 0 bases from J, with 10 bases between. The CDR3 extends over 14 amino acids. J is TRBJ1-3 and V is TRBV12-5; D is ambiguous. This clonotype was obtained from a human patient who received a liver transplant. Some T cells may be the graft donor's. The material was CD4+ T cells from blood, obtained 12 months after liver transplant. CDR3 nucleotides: TGTGCTAGTGCCCTGGGAATCTCTGGAAACACCATATATTTT. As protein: CASALGISGNTIYF.